Below, 5 T cell receptor beta chains from the same sample are listed, as sequenced in a study of blood T cell repertoires in COVID-19 (dated by TCRdb to about 2020). The library was generated by the immunoSEQ multiplex PCR assay. Drawn from immuneACCESS, this table holds only the in-frame rearrangements with V and J called that TCRdb kept. Clones are partly lost; checked studies trace under half to an unresolved V gene and leave the rest unexplained. The sample table shows around 470,000 clones, and around 91% are seen once. The top ten hold about 0.63% of the sample. Sequencing was performed on PBMCs or T cells enriched from blood (not recorded which). The receptors were sampled from a man between 18 and 29 years old who had recovered from COVID-19.

The rearrangement uses TRBV6-5 and TRBJ2-7; 11 nucleotides agree with TRBD1. There are 15 residues in the CDR3. V was pared by 7 bases and J by 4 bases, with 9 bases of the junction left unmatched. Germline CDR1 MNHEY, CDR2 SVGAGI. The CDR3 region has the DNA TGTGCCAGCAATCCCCATGGACAGGGGGCTTACGAGCAGTACTTC. The encoded protein is CASNPHGQGAYEQYF.

The chain has TRBV7-5 and TRBJ1-1; the DNA was not used to check the table's D call, TRBD1. TRBV7-5 is listed as a pseudogene. The CDR3 extends over 13 amino acids. The CDR3 loop is CVRSLGRGTEAFF. CDR3 bases: TGTGTCAGAAGCTTAGGAAGGGGGACTGAAGCTTTCTTT.

The genes are TRBV4-2 and TRBJ1-3; no reliable D call. This CDR3 is built from 12 residues. Trimming took off 4 bases at V and 4 bases at J, with 5 bases between the two ends. Per the germline V gene, CDR1 is LGHNA and CDR2 is YNFKEQ. The CDR3 bases are TGTGCCAGCAGCCGGGAGGGAAACACCATATATTTT. Translating it yields CASSREGNTIYF.

V usage is TRBV12-3 or TRBV12-4 and J usage is TRBJ1-2; D remains ambiguous. There are 13 residues in the CDR3. Deletions cut 0 bases from V and 5 bases from J, with 7 bases between. This chain's CDR3 is CASSLAQWYGYTF. In nucleotides, the CDR3 is TGTGCCAGCAGTTTAGCGCAGTGGTATGGCTACACCTTC.

On this clone itself: Other DNA sequences in this specimen translate into the identical CDR3. The chain uses TRBV6-2 or TRBV6-3 and TRBJ2-7, with D perhaps TRBD1 (5 bases). The germline V gene has CDR1 MNHEY and CDR2 SVGEGT. CDR3 size: 12 residues. V was shortened by 3 bases and J by 4 bases, with 7 bases between the two germline ends. The chain's CDR3 is CASSYTGYEQYF. The CDR3 coding sequence is TGTGCCAGCAGTTATACAGGATACGAGCAGTACTTC.